A single count supports the clone carrying this T cell receptor beta chain. The data were obtained in a study of blood T cell repertoires in COVID-19. At the level of the study: Some COVID-19 samples were acute and others convalescent; all came from the United States, Italy and Spain.

The CDR3 runs to 13 residues. The germline V and J ends were trimmed by 3 bases and 2 bases, with 7 bases remaining between them. Germline V lookup: CDR1 SNHLY, CDR2 FYNNEI. Sequencing was performed with immunoSEQ multiplex PCR; in TCRdb, only in-frame clones are kept and a portion is missing. The sample includes 64,000 or so clones, approximately 91% seen only once; the top ten take 1.5% to 2%. The sequence was collected from a human donor in a cohort sampled during active COVID-19. The chain joins TRBV2 to TRBJ1-2, with D unresolved. The sequencing input was peripheral blood. CDR3 protein: CASSEGRNYGYTF. DNA of the CDR3: TGTGCCAGCAGTGAGGGGAGGAACTATGGCTACACCTTC.